The next 19 T cell receptor beta chains were all read from a single sample in a study of control samples from healthy donors and cancer patients. Profiled with immunoSEQ multiplex PCR; TCRdb holds only in-frame clones, not every one. Here the sample spans some 160,000 clones, around nine tenths being singletons. The sequencing sample was made of blood. The receptors come from a young man in good health.

The rearrangement joins TRBV9 to TRBJ2-1; TRBD2 agrees at 9 bases. The CDR3 totals 19 residues. V shed 0 bases and J 0 bases; nucleotides not matched to a gene: 10. The germline CDR1 and CDR2 sequences are SGDLS and YYNGEE. The CDR3 spells CASSVALSGGPSSYNEQFF. CDR3 bases: TGTGCCAGCAGCGTAGCTTTGAGCGGGGGGCCCAGCTCCTACAATGAGCAGTTCTTC.

CDR3 protein: CASSRQGTGFYGYTF. Written as DNA, the CDR3 is TGTGCCAGCAGTCGCCAGGGGACAGGGTTCTATGGCTACACCTTC. The chain has TRBV6-5 and TRBJ1-2; 9 nucleotides match TRBD1. Per germline, CDR1 MNHEY and CDR2 SVGAGI. This CDR3 region has 15 residues. V was pared by 5 bases and J by 4 bases, with 8 bases of the junction left unmatched.

This chain links TRBV7-2 with TRBJ2-4; D remains unclear. The CDR3 is 13 amino acids. The germline V gene encodes CDR1 SGHTA and CDR2 FQGNSA. Trimming stripped 2 bases from V and 4 bases from J, with 6 bases between. The CDR3 protein is CASSLTNKNIQYF. The CDR3 nucleotides read TGTGCCAGCAGCTTAACTAATAAAAACATTCAGTACTTC.

This clone was counted only a few times. CDR3 nucleotide sequence: TGCGCCAGCAGCTGGGGCACGAACAACAATCAGCCCCAGCATTTT. Translated, it gives CASSWGTNNNQPQHF. The J gene is TRBJ1-5, the V gene TRBV5-1; TRBD1 is a possible D gene (5 bases). Germline values: CDR1 SGHRS, CDR2 YFSETQ. The CDR3 is 15 amino acids. The germline V and J ends were trimmed by 3 bases and 3 bases, with 13 bases remaining between them.

The chain employs TRBV9 and TRBJ2-1; the D gene is possibly TRBD2 (5 bases). CDR1 and CDR2 from the germline V gene are SGDLS and YYNGEE. The CDR3 is 15 amino acids. With 5 bases removed from V and 0 bases from J, the gap between germline ends came to 12 bases. The CDR3 bases are TGTGCCAGCAGTAAAGTAGCGAGCTCCTACAATGAGCAGTTCTTC. Its protein is CASSKVASSYNEQFF. Full variable domain (missing parts from reference TRBV9 and TRBJ2-1): DSGVTQTPKHLITATGQRVTLRCSPRSGDLSVYWYQQSLDQGLQFLIQYYNGEERAKGNILERFSAQQFPDLHSELNLSSLELGDSALYFCASSKVASSYNEQFFGPGTRLTVL.

The V call is TRBV25-1, the J call TRBJ1-2; the D gene is possibly TRBD1 (5 bases). V shed 0 bases and J shed 4 bases, with 9 bases lying between them. The CDR3 has 14 amino acids. CDR1 is MGHDK, CDR2 SYGVNS, per germline. The CDR3 DNA reads as TGTGCCAGCAGTGAATACGGGCAGGGCTATGGCTACACCTTC. Residues: CASSEYGQGYGYTF.

This chain joins TRBV6-4 and TRBJ2-7; 11 positions match TRBD2. J lost 2 bases, V lost 2 bases, and 2 bases had no gene match. The CDR3 has 15 residues. Looked up from germline, CDR1 is MRHNA and CDR2 is SNTAGT. The CDR3: CASSDLAGGPYEQYF. The CDR3, as DNA: TGTGCCAGCAGTGACCTAGCGGGAGGCCCCTACGAGCAGTACTTC.

Here the CDR3 reads CASSQGQGANTGELFF. The CDR3 DNA reads TGTGCCAGCAGCCAAGGACAGGGGGCGAACACCGGGGAGCTGTTTTTT. The gene calls are TRBV11-3 and TRBJ2-2; 10 positions agree with TRBD1. With V trimmed by 5 bases and J by 0 bases, 3 bases remained unmatched. Germline V lookup: CDR1 SGHNT, CDR2 YENEEA. The CDR3 loop spans 16 amino acids.

The J gene is TRBJ2-1, the V gene TRBV11-1; 10 bases line up with TRBD2. V shed 5 bases and J 8 bases; nucleotides not matched to a gene: 9. CDR3 size: 15 residues. Germline V gene sequence: CDR1 SGHAT, CDR2 FQDESV (reference sequence). The CDR3 DNA reads as TGTGCCAGCAGCCCATATTCTAGCGGGAGTGATGAGCAGTTCTTC. Protein sequence: CASSPYSSGSDEQFF.

The chain recombines TRBV7-9 with TRBJ1-1; D remains unclear. Germline V gene lookup returns CDR1 SEHNR and CDR2 FQNEAQ (reference sequence). V lost 5 bases and J lost 1, with 8 bases in between. The CDR3 extends over 13 amino acids. CDR3 sequence (DNA): TGTGCCAGCAGCCAACCACCGAACACTGAAGCTTTCTTT. Encoded protein: CASSQPPNTEAFF. The full variable domain, with the rest looked up from reference TRBV7-9 and TRBJ1-1, is DTGVSQNPRHKITKRGQNVTFRCDPISEHNRLYWYRQTLGQGPEFLTYFQNEAQLEKSRLLSDRFSAERPKGSFSTLEIQRTEQGDSAMYLCASSQPPNTEAFFGQGTRLTVV.

This chain joins TRBV11-2 and TRBJ1-3, with 8 nucleotides matching TRBD1. Unmatched junction bases numbered 7, after V lost 5 bases and J lost 4 bases. The germline gives CDR1 SGHAT, CDR2 FQNNGV. The CDR3 covers 15 residues. The CDR3 DNA follows: TGTGCCAGCAGCGCGAGGACAGGGTCAGGAAACACCATATATTTT. Translating it yields CASSARTGSGNTIYF.

This rearrangement joins TRBV7-8 to TRBJ2-7; D may be TRBD2 (5 bases). The length of the CDR3 is 16 residues. V gave up 5 bases and J gave up 3 bases, with 20 bases separating them. Per germline, CDR1 SGHVS and CDR2 FQNEAQ. The chain's CDR3 is CASSPLSGTWGYEQYF. The CDR3 bases are TGTGCCAGCAGCCCCCTCAGCGGAACCTGGGGCTACGAGCAGTACTTC.

This clone is a singleton in its sample. This CDR3 is CASSSGLAGFTGELFF. In DNA form, the CDR3 reads TGTGCCAGTAGCTCCGGACTAGCGGGATTCACCGGGGAGCTGTTTTTT. This chain links TRBV19 with TRBJ2-2; 12 nucleotides agree with TRBD2. Per germline, CDR1 LNHDA and CDR2 SQIVND (reference sequence). Losses at the gene ends were 6 bases for V and 4 bases for J; bases not matched to a gene: 6. The CDR3 extends over 16 amino acids. Based on the CDR3 plus reference TRBV19 and TRBJ2-2, the full variable domain is DGGITQSPKYLFRKEGQNVTLSCEQNLNHDAMYWYRQDPGQGLRLIYYSQIVNDFQKGDIAEGYSVSREKKESFPLTVTSAQKNPTAFYLCASSSGLAGFTGELFFGEGSRLTVL.

Points on this clone: Additional DNA sequences in this sample encode the identical CDR3. This chain links TRBV7-2 with TRBJ2-1, with D uncertain. CDR1 and CDR2 from the germline V gene are SGHTA and FQGNSA. The ends were cut back, 5 bases at V and 6 bases at J, with 17 bases in the middle. The CDR3 consists of 15 residues. The CDR3 DNA reads TGTGCCAGCAGCCTAGTTCCCCAGCCGGGCAATGAGCAGTTCTTC. This sequence encodes CASSLVPQPGNEQFF.

The rearrangement links TRBV9 to TRBJ1-2; 10 positions match TRBD1. This CDR3 has 16 amino acids. Germline CDR1 SGDLS, CDR2 YYNGEE. Trimming cost V 7 bases and J 2 bases; bases outside gene matches: 11. CDR3 protein: CASGGQGGPTNYGYTF. As DNA, the CDR3 is TGTGCCAGCGGAGGACAGGGGGGCCCTACCAACTATGGCTACACCTTC.

The chain links TRBV6-2 or TRBV6-3 to TRBJ1-4, with no clear D. Per the germline V gene, CDR1 is MNHEY and CDR2 is SVGEGT. Trimming pared 4 bases from V and 3 bases from J, leaving 15 bases between. This CDR3 region has 16 residues. The CDR3 region is CASSSRGGLSNEKLFF. In nucleotides, the CDR3 is TGTGCCAGCAGTTCACGAGGTGGGCTATCTAATGAAAAACTGTTTTTT.

This sequence joins TRBV7-9 and TRBJ2-2; weak D call: TRBD1 (6 bases). Trimming took off 5 bases at V and 4 bases at J, with 14 bases between the two ends. The germline V gene has CDR1 SEHNR and CDR2 FQNEAQ (reference sequence). This CDR3 has 15 amino acids. The CDR3 coding sequence is TGTGCCAGCAGCACCCACAGGGTGGGCACCGGGGAGCTGTTTTTT. It yields the protein CASSTHRVGTGELFF.

This clone was seen a single time. The J gene is TRBJ1-5, the V gene TRBV2, with 8 bases lining up with TRBD1. The germline V gene encodes CDR1 SNHLY and CDR2 FYNNEI. V was clipped by 8 bases and J by 4 bases; unmatched bases: 7. This CDR3 spans 14 amino acids. As DNA, the CDR3 is TGTGCCAGCTCCGGACAGGGCCAAAATCAGCCCCAGCATTTT. The encoded protein is CASSGQGQNQPQHF.

V is TRBV19 and J is TRBJ2-1; 7 nucleotides agree with TRBD2. Germline V gives CDR1 LNHDA, CDR2 SQIVND (reference sequence). J gave up 9 bases and V 0 bases, and 11 bases lay outside the gene matches. The CDR3 loop spans 16 amino acids. The CDR3 coding sequence is TGTGCCAGTAGTATAGATTCCCCCCCGGGGAGGGCTGAGCAGTTCTTC. As protein: CASSIDSPPGRAEQFF.